Listed below are T cell receptor beta chains from one sample, sequenced in a study of cytomegalovirus exposure and HLA in healthy donors. Clones were sequenced by immunoSEQ multiplex PCR, and TCRdb holds only the in-frame ones, with some missing. Counted here are some 110,000 clones, approximately 80% occurring once; the ten biggest clones make up roughly 5.4%. Sequences were obtained from PBMCs. These receptors were taken from a woman between 18 and 29 years old in good health and CMV-seropositive. Both conserved end residues are trimmed from each CDR3. Fields, in order: V gene, J gene, CDR3 protein.

TRBV5-4,TRBJ2-3,ASSLAGGTDTQY
TRBV10-3,TRBJ2-3,ASSETSTDTQY
TRBV9,TRBJ1-1,ASSGAGTEAF
TRBV6-1,TRBJ2-3,ASRVSGSTDTQY
TRBV10-1,TRBJ2-3,ASSESSGRTDTQY
TRBV5-5,TRBJ2-7,ASSLTRIPLEQY
TRBV4-1,TRBJ2-1,ASSQIRFDEQF
TRBV6-5,TRBJ1-1,ASSYAGTANTEAF
TRBV19,TRBJ1-2,ASRDLDRGNYGYT
TRBV29-1,TRBJ2-2,SVGGQGRTGELF
TRBV6-1,TRBJ2-3,ASSEVAGGTDTQY
TRBV7-2,TRBJ2-5,ASRRAGELQETQY
TRBV29-1,TRBJ2-3,SVISNGRDTDTQY
TRBV5-4,TRBJ1-1,ASSSLRQGLKAF
TRBV9,TRBJ1-4,ASSPPGTGIGAGKLF
TRBV7-9,TRBJ2-7,ASSPRLAGSYEQY
TRBV5-4,TRBJ2-1,ASNTGGIDEQF
TRBV23-1,TRBJ1-1,ASSPPRGAF
TRBV4-1,TRBJ2-5,ASSQEGTSGIETQY